These 32 T cell receptor beta chains were sequenced from one sample in a study of preoperative IRX-2 immunotherapy in early breast cancer. The protocol was immunoSEQ multiplex PCR, while the TCRdb copy is restricted to in-frame clones and leaves out a portion. The sample has about 3,400 clones; roughly 78% are singletons. The treatment here: preoperative locoregional IRX-2 cytokine immunotherapy. The sample here was tumor tissue, taken after IRX-2 immunotherapy. Receptors were obtained from a human donor with breast cancer.

This clone is a singleton in its sample. The J gene is TRBJ2-2, the V gene TRBV30, with no clear D. CDR3 length: 14 amino acids. The V end was cut by 3 bases, the J end by 1 base, with 9 bases between. Looked up from germline, CDR1 is GTSNPN and CDR2 is SVGIG (reference sequence). CDR3 amino acids: CAWRALRNTGELFF. The CDR3 DNA reads as TGTGCCTGGAGAGCGCTCAGGAACACCGGGGAGCTGTTTTTT.

The chain recombines TRBV19 with TRBJ1-5; 10 bases align to TRBD1. Germline V CDR1 and CDR2: LNHDA, SQIVND (reference sequence). The ends lost 6 bases at V and 9 bases at J; junction bases unmatched: 14. The CDR3 spans 16 residues. CDR3 protein: CASSTPATGGSGPQHF. In nucleotides, the CDR3 is TGTGCCAGTAGCACTCCAGCGACAGGGGGCAGTGGGCCCCAGCATTTT.

The count of this clone is one. The chain recombines TRBV29-1 with TRBJ1-5, with 7 bases lining up with TRBD1. This CDR3 is built from 13 residues. The germline V gene has CDR1 SQVTM and CDR2 ANQGSEA. J lost 4 bases, V lost 4 bases, and 4 bases had no gene match. The DNA for the CDR3 is TGCAGCGTTGTTGACAGGGAGAATCAGCCCCAGCATTTT. This translates into CSVVDRENQPQHF.

The chain has TRBV11-3 and TRBJ2-7, with 13 bases lining up with TRBD2. The CDR3 sequence is 15 residues long. Germline V CDR1 and CDR2: SGHNT, YENEEA. V lost 5 bases, J lost 6 bases, and 7 bases stayed unmatched. The CDR3 loop reads CASSPRTSGSSEQYF. CDR3 DNA sequence: TGTGCCAGCAGCCCAAGGACTAGCGGGAGTTCCGAGCAGTACTTC.

There are a few counts of this clone. This rearrangement joins TRBV6-8 to TRBJ2-7, with 12 bases identical to TRBD2. Germline V gene sequence: CDR1 MNHGY, CDR2 SAAAGT. The CDR3 has 15 amino acids. V lost 6 bases, J lost 3 bases, and 6 bases stayed unmatched. CDR3 loop: CASSLRTSGNYEQYF. The DNA of the CDR3 is TGTGCCAGCAGCTTAAGGACTAGCGGGAACTACGAGCAGTACTTC.

The J gene is TRBJ1-2, the V gene TRBV6-8; 7 bases are a match to TRBD1. The V gene end was trimmed by 6 bases and the J gene end by 7 bases; junction bases not matched to a gene: 5. The CDR3 loop spans 12 amino acids. Germline-derived CDR1 and CDR2 are MNHGY and SAAAGT. The CDR3 nucleotides are TGTGCCAGCAGCGCCGAGGGGGCTGGCTACACCTTC. Amino acids: CASSAEGAGYTF.

The chain recombines TRBV1 with TRBJ1-2; the DNA was not used to check the table's D call, TRBD1. TRBV1 is classified as a pseudogene. The CDR3 has 13 amino acids. The DNA for the CDR3 is TGCGCCAGCAGTCCAGGGATCCTGGATGGCTACACCTTC. Amino acids: CASSPGILDGYTF.

In its sample, this clone was seen a few times. The gene calls are TRBV5-1 and TRBJ1-4; no clear D gene. This CDR3 contains 16 residues. Germline V gives CDR1 SGHRS, CDR2 YFSETQ. Trimming cost V 3 bases and J 0 bases, with 12 bases left between them. CDR3 sequence (DNA): TGCGCCAGCAGCTCCGGACGGAGTGCAACTAATGAAAAACTGTTTTTT. It translates to CASSSGRSATNEKLFF.

The gene calls are TRBV5-1 and TRBJ2-1, with TRBD2 matching 8 bases. The CDR3 runs to 15 residues. Trimming cost V 2 bases and J 4 bases; bases outside gene matches: 5. CDR1 and CDR2 (germline): SGHRS, YFSETQ. CDR3 residues: CASSLAGVEYNEQFF. Here the CDR3 DNA reads TGCGCCAGCAGCTTAGCGGGAGTTGAGTACAATGAGCAGTTCTTC.

Concerning this clone itself: One end of the junction fails to match germline, which may point to a read error. A nucleotide was unread or ambiguous, so the corresponding amino acid is written X. The chain links TRBV15 to TRBJ2-5, with D hard to call. CDR3 length: 16 residues. Per the germline V gene, CDR1 is LNHNV and CDR2 is YYDKDF (reference sequence). CDR3 loop: CAXSRDLGFVGETQYF. CDR3 coding DNA: TGTGCCAYCAGCAGAGATCTGGGGTTCGTAGGAGAGACCCAGTACTTC.

The rearrangement joins TRBV7-1 to TRBJ1-5, with no clear D. TRBV7-1 is an ORF, and what it does is uncertain. CDR3 length: 15 residues. V was clipped by 4 bases and J by 4 bases, with 14 bases between them. The CDR3 sequence: CASSLGMVQNQPQHF. The CDR3 DNA reads TGTGCCAGCAGCTTAGGGATGGTCCAGAATCAGCCCCAGCATTTT.

V usage is TRBV18 and J usage is TRBJ2-7, with 10 bases matching TRBD2. The CDR3 loop spans 13 amino acids. Losses at the gene ends were 6 bases for V and 5 bases for J; bases not matched to a gene: 4. Looked up from germline, CDR1 is KGHSH and CDR2 is LQKENI. CDR3 DNA: TGTGCCAGCTCCGGGACTAGCGTTAACGAGCAGTACTTC. Translating gives CASSGTSVNEQYF.

This clone was counted only a few times. V gene TRBV28 combines with J gene TRBJ2-7, with 10 bases lining up with TRBD1. Unmatched junction bases numbered 10, after V lost 8 bases and J lost 6 bases. The CDR3 loop spans 14 amino acids. CDR1 MDHEN and CDR2 SYDVKM come from the germline V gene. The CDR3, as DNA: TGTGCCAGCGCCGCGGGGGACAGGGGTCTCGAGCAGTACTTC. It is translated as CASAAGDRGLEQYF.

The V gene is TRBV11-3, the J gene TRBJ2-3; 7 bases fit TRBD2. Per the germline V gene, CDR1 is SGHNT and CDR2 is YENEEA. The CDR3 extends over 15 amino acids. The V segment lost 4 bases and the J segment 5 bases; nucleotides outside the gene matches: 9. The CDR3 DNA sequence: TGTGCCAGCAGCTCTCCGTCGGGGGGTGAAGATACGCAGTATTTT. Protein: CASSSPSGGEDTQYF.

The V gene is TRBV18, the J gene TRBJ2-2; 9 positions agree with TRBD1. The junction had 7 bases not matched to a gene; V was cut back by 5 bases and J by 6 bases. Germline V gene data show CDR1 as KGHSH and CDR2 as LQKENI. CDR3 length equals 15 residues. CDR3 coding DNA: TGTGCCAGCTCATCAACGGGACAGGGTGCCGGGGAGCTGTTTTTT. The encoded protein is CASSSTGQGAGELFF.

The chain carries TRBV7-4 and TRBJ1-5, with 7 bases identical to TRBD1. Per germline, CDR1 SGHVT and CDR2 SQSDAQ. CDR3 length: 15 residues. Trimming at V came to 5 bases and at J to 2 bases, leaving 6 bases not matched to a gene. DNA for the CDR3: TGTGCCAGCAGCACTTTACAGGGGCGCAATCAGCCCCAGCATTTT. Translation gives CASSTLQGRNQPQHF.

This chain links TRBV11-3 with TRBJ2-7; TRBD2 matches 14 bases. Germline trimming cut 5 bases from V and 4 bases from J; bases unmatched to any gene: 7. CDR1 and CDR2 from the germline V gene are SGHNT and YENEEA. The CDR3 sequence is 16 residues long. For the CDR3, the DNA is TGTGCCAGCAGCCTGGGACTAGCGGGAGTAGGGTACGAGCAGTACTTC. It encodes CASSLGLAGVGYEQYF.

This clone has a single count. The chain carries TRBV16 and TRBJ1-1, with a possible D match to TRBD1 (5 bases). The CDR3 is made up of 16 amino acids. CDR1 and CDR2 from the germline V gene are KGHSY and FQNENV. Between the trimmed V and J ends, which lost 0 bases and 4 bases, there was a span of 15 bases. This chain's CDR3 is CASSQSRSSGGTEAFF. The CDR3 bases are TGTGCCAGCAGCCAATCAAGGTCATCGGGGGGCACTGAAGCTTTCTTT. Variable domain in full (rest from reference TRBV16 and TRBJ1-1): GEEVAQTPKHLVRGEGQKAKLYCAPIKGHSYVFWYQQVLKNEFKFLISFQNENVFDETGMPKERFSAKCLPNSPCSLEIQATKLEDSAVYFCASSQSRSSGGTEAFFGQGTRLTVV.

The V and J genes are TRBV23-1 and TRBJ2-7; tentatively, D is TRBD1 or TRBD2 (7 bases each). TRBV23-1 is labeled an ORF, and its function is uncertain. Trimming removed 6 bases at V and 2 bases at J, with 26 bases between. This CDR3 contains 18 residues. The CDR3: CASSQDKTSGGQAYEQYF. The CDR3 DNA reads TGCGCCAGCAGCCAAGATAAGACTTCGGGAGGACAGGCCTACGAGCAGTACTTC.

J is TRBJ2-5 and V is TRBV5-1; D ambiguous. Germline CDR1 and CDR2: SGHRS and YFSETQ. CDR3 length equals 16 residues. V was pared by 4 bases and J by 2 bases, with 18 bases between. CDR3 bases: TGCGCCAGCAGCCGTAAGTCGGGCAGTAGTCAAGAGACCCAGTACTTC. Translation gives CASSRKSGSSQETQYF.

The chain carries TRBV19 and TRBJ2-1; D call uncertain. Trimming removed 5 bases at V and 2 bases at J, with 4 bases between. Looked up from germline, CDR1 is LNHDA and CDR2 is SQIVND (reference sequence). The CDR3 sequence is 12 residues long. This CDR3 is CASSPTYNEQFF. CDR3 sequence (DNA): TGTGCCAGTAGTCCTACCTACAATGAGCAGTTCTTC. Using reference TRBV19 and TRBJ2-1 for the parts outside the CDR3, the full variable domain is DGGITQSPKYLFRKEGQNVTLSCEQNLNHDAMYWYRQDPGQGLRLIYYSQIVNDFQKGDIAEGYSVSREKKESFPLTVTSAQKNPTAFYLCASSPTYNEQFFGPGTRLTVL.

V is TRBV6-8 and J is TRBJ2-7; 9 nucleotides agree with TRBD1. The V gene's germline CDR1 is MNHGY and CDR2 SAAAGT. With 7 bases clipped from V and 2 bases from J, the junction kept 9 bases outside the gene matches. This CDR3 contains 15 residues. The DNA for the CDR3 is TGTGCCAGCAAGGTAGTGGGACAGGGCACCTACGAGCAGTACTTC. Protein sequence: CASKVVGQGTYEQYF.

The CDR3 DNA reads TGCGCCAGCAGGACAGGGGGGCTGTACCAAGAGACCCAGTACTTC. Amino acids: CASRTGGLYQETQYF. The chain links TRBV5-1 to TRBJ2-5; 9 bases map to TRBD1. The CDR3 is made up of 15 amino acids. CDR1 is SGHRS and CDR2 is YFSETQ in the germline V gene. V gave up 5 bases and J gave up 0 bases; unmatched junction bases: 5. Combining the CDR3 with reference TRBV5-1 and TRBJ2-5 gives the whole variable domain KAGVTQTPRYLIKTRGQQVTLSCSPISGHRSVSWYQQTPGQGLQFLFEYFSETQRNKGNFPGRFSGRQFSNSRSEMNVSTLELGDSALYLCASRTGGLYQETQYFGPGTRLLVL.

This clone was detected a few times. V gene TRBV19 combines with J gene TRBJ1-1; 8 bases are shared with TRBD1. V dropped 5 bases and J dropped 8; count of bases not matched to a gene: 4. CDR1 is LNHDA, CDR2 SQIVND, per germline (reference sequence). This CDR3 has 12 amino acids. The CDR3 nucleotides are TGTGCCAGTAGTCTCCGGGACAGGGAAGCTTTCTTT. This gives the protein CASSLRDREAFF.

The chain combines TRBV30 with TRBJ1-1; D uncertain. This CDR3 contains 11 residues. Trimming took 4 bases from V and 3 from J, leaving 6 bases between them. The V gene's germline CDR1 is GTSNPN and CDR2 SVGIG (reference sequence). The CDR3 coding sequence is TGTGCCTGGAACGACGACACTGAAGCTTTCTTT. This translates into CAWNDDTEAFF.

The chain links TRBV11-3 to TRBJ2-2; 8 bases match TRBD1. CDR1 is SGHNT and CDR2 is YENEEA in the germline V gene. The trim removed 5 bases at V and 0 bases at J, leaving 5 bases unmatched. There are 16 residues in the CDR3. Here the CDR3 DNA reads TGTGCCAGCAGCCTAGGACAGGGATCGAACACCGGGGAGCTGTTTTTT. As protein: CASSLGQGSNTGELFF.

The chain combines TRBV6-8 with TRBJ2-7; the match to TRBD1 covers 10 bases. CDR1 MNHGY and CDR2 SAAAGT come from the germline V gene. V gave up 5 bases and J gave up 6 bases; unmatched junction bases: 4. The CDR3 totals 13 residues. CDR3 bases: TGTGCCAGCAGTGTTGGACAGGGGGGCGAGCAGTACTTC. Encoded protein: CASSVGQGGEQYF.

The chain employs TRBV7-6 and TRBJ2-1, with TRBD2 identical over 10 bases. The CDR3 runs to 15 residues. With 7 bases clipped from V and 6 bases from J, the junction kept 9 bases outside the gene matches. Per the germline V gene, CDR1 is SGHVS and CDR2 is FNYEAQ. The CDR3 nucleotides are TGTGCCAGCACCGGGGGACTAGCGATGGCCAATGAGCAGTTCTTC. Its translation is CASTGGLAMANEQFF.

This rearrangement joins TRBV6-8 to TRBJ1-2, with 7 bases that match TRBD1. This CDR3 contains 17 residues. CDR1 MNHGY and CDR2 SAAAGT come from the germline V gene. V was pared by 4 bases and J by 8 bases, with 19 bases of the junction left unmatched. The CDR3, as DNA: TGTGCCAGCAGTTCCCTCGGGGCAGGGGGACCCAAGGGAGGCTACACCTTC. It codes for CASSSLGAGGPKGGYTF.

This clone occurred once. V usage is TRBV30 and J usage is TRBJ2-5; the D is unclear. Trimming cost V 0 bases and J 5 bases, with 4 bases left between them. Germline V lookup: CDR1 GTSNPN, CDR2 SVGIG (reference sequence). The CDR3 extends over 11 amino acids. CDR3 in amino acids: CAWSVRETQYF. The DNA for the CDR3 is TGTGCCTGGAGTGTACGGGAGACCCAGTACTTC.

Worth noting for this clone: The germline gene is not matched at one end of the junction; a read error may be the cause. The CDR3 region has the DNA TGTGCCAACAGCTTGCCTAGCGGGGGAAACTCTGGGGCCAACGTCCTGACTTTC. Translated, it gives CANSLPSGGNSGANVLTF. The chain couples TRBV7-6 to TRBJ2-6; 10 bases match TRBD2. The length of the CDR3 is 18 residues. The germline V gene encodes CDR1 SGHVS and CDR2 FNYEAQ.

The chain links TRBV1 to TRBJ2-7; TRBD2 is the table's D call and was not checked against the DNA. TRBV1 constitutes a pseudogene. The CDR3 is 16 residues long. The CDR3: CASSQDPGLVPGEQYF. The DNA of the CDR3 is TGCGCCAGCAGCCAAGATCCCGGACTAGTCCCAGGGGAGCAGTACTTC.